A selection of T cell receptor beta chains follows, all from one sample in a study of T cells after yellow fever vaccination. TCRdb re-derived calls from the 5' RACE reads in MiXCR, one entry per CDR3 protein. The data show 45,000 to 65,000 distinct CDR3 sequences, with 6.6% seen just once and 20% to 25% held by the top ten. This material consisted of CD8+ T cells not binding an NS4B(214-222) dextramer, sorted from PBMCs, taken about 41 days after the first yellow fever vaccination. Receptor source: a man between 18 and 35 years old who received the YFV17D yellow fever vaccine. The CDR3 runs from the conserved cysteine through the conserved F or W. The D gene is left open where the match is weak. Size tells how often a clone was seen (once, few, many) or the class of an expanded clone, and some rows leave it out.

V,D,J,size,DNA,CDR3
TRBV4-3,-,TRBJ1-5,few,TGCGCCAGCAGCCAAGAATGGGGGCTCGGTCAGCCCCAGCATTTT,CASSQEWGLGQPQHF
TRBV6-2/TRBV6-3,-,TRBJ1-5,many,TGTGCCAGCAGTTACGACTGGTCCCTAAACGGTCAGCCCCAGCATTTT,CASSYDWSLNGQPQHF
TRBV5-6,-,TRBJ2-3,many,TGTGCCAGCAGCTTACAAAATACGCAGTATTTT,CASSLQNTQYF
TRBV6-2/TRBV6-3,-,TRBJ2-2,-,TGTGCCAGCAGTTACTCGGCGTCCGGGGAGCTGTTTTTT,CASSYSASGELFF
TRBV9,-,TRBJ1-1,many,TGTGCCAGCAGCGTAGGGGGGCAGACTGAAGCTTTCTTT,CASSVGGQTEAFF
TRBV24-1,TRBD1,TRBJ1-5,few,TGTGCCACCAGTGATCGACAGGGCATTAATCAGCCCCAGCATTTT,CATSDRQGINQPQHF
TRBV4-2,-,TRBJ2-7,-,TGTGCCAGCAGCCAAGGACAGACCAACTACGAGCAGTACTTC,CASSQGQTNYEQYF
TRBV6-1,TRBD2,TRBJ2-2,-,TGTGCCAGCAGCAGAACCGGGACTAGCAGCCCCGGGGAGCTGTTTTTT,CASSRTGTSSPGELFF
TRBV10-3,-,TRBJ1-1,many,TGTGCCATCAGGACAGAAGGCATGAACACTGAAGCTTTCTTT,CAIRTEGMNTEAFF
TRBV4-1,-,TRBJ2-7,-,TGCGCCAGCAGCCAAGGCCAGGGATCGGACTACGAGCAGTACTTC,CASSQGQGSDYEQYF
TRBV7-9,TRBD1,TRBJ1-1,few,TGTGCCAGCAGCTCTTCGGACAGGGGGCCCGTTAGGAAGGAAGCTTTCTTT,CASSSSDRGPVRKEAFF
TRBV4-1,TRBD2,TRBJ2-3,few,TGCGCCAGCAGCCAAGAACCGGTGGGCACTAGCGGTGGCACAGATACGCAGTATTTT,CASSQEPVGTSGGTDTQYF
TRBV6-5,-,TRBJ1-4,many,TGTGCCAGCAGTCCCTTGTGGGGCGAAAAACTGTTTTTT,CASSPLWGEKLFF
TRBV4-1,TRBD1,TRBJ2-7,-,TGCGCCAGCAGCAACCCATCGACAGGGTATGAGCAGTACTTC,CASSNPSTGYEQYF
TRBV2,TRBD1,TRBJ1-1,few,TGTGCCAGCAGCGAGGGGGCCCCGATTGAAGCTTTCTTT,CASSEGAPIEAFF
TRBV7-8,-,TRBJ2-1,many,TGTGCCAGTCGCGGGGGCCAGCTAGCCCTGGCCAATGAGCAGTTCTTC,CASRGGQLALANEQFF
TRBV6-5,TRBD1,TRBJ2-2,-,TGTGCCAGCAGTTACGCCACCGGGACAGTCACCGGGGAGCTGTTTTTT,CASSYATGTVTGELFF
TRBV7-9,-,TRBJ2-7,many,TGTGCCAGCAGTCGGGATGCCGAGCAGTACTTC,CASSRDAEQYF